This is a list of T cell receptor beta chains from one sample in a study of T cell responses to AZD1222 COVID-19 vaccine. The method was immunoSEQ multiplex PCR; TCRdb's version includes in-frame clones alone and lacks a portion of them. The sample includes 150,000 or so clones, over 85% of them seen just once. Source: peripheral blood, taken on day 0 of MenACWY control vaccination. Receptors originate from an adult in good health. The CDR3 runs from the conserved cysteine through the conserved F or W. The order of the fields is clone size, J gene, V gene, D gene, CDR3 protein, CDR3 DNA. The D gene is left open where the match is weak. Clone size is not always given. Where it is, it says once, few, many or a class for expanded clones.

size: -
J: TRBJ2-1
V: TRBV6-5
D: TRBD2
CDR3: CASSSPGLPPEQFF
DNA: TGTGCCAGCAGTTCCCCGGGACTACCTCCTGAGCAGTTCTTC

size: -
J: TRBJ1-4
V: TRBV5-4
D: -
CDR3: CASSPGPGDPLHEKLFF
DNA: TGTGCCAGCAGCCCGGGACCGGGAGACCCCCTCCACGAAAAACTGTTTTTT

size: -
J: TRBJ2-1
V: TRBV28
D: -
CDR3: CASSLNRLSEQFF
DNA: TGTGCCAGCAGTTTAAATCGTCTTAGCGAGCAGTTCTTC

size: -
J: TRBJ2-5
V: TRBV5-1
D: -
CDR3: CASSFSGTEETQYF
DNA: TGCGCCAGCAGCTTCTCCGGGACCGAAGAGACCCAGTACTTC

size: once
J: TRBJ1-2
V: TRBV28
D: -
CDR3: CASSHGRGVWGYTF
DNA: TGTGCCAGCAGCCACGGTCGGGGCGTTTGGGGCTACACCTTC

size: -
J: TRBJ1-2
V: TRBV2
D: -
CDR3: CASSEQGDFGGYTF
DNA: TGTGCCAGCAGTGAGCAGGGTGATTTTGGCGGCTACACCTTC

size: -
J: TRBJ1-6
V: TRBV27
D: TRBD1
CDR3: CASSPHVGQGKSPLHF
DNA: TGTGCCAGCAGTCCTCACGTGGGACAGGGTAAATCACCCCTCCACTTT

size: -
J: TRBJ1-4
V: TRBV11-2
D: -
CDR3: CASSPATNEKLFF
DNA: TGTGCCAGCAGCCCAGCAACTAATGAAAAACTGTTTTTT

size: -
J: TRBJ2-4
V: TRBV5-4
D: -
CDR3: CASSLVGENIQYF
DNA: TGTGCCAGCAGCTTGGTGGGGGAAAACATTCAGTACTTC

size: -
J: TRBJ2-3
V: TRBV7-2
D: -
CDR3: CASSLIGRGAETDTQYF
DNA: TGTGCCAGCAGCTTAATCGGTCGGGGGGCGGAGACAGATACGCAGTATTTT

size: once
J: TRBJ2-4
V: TRBV19
D: -
CDR3: CASGEWENIQYF
DNA: TGTGCCAGTGGCGAGTGGGAAAACATTCAGTACTTC

size: once
J: TRBJ2-7
V: TRBV28
D: TRBD2
CDR3: CASSLLGLAVEQYF
DNA: TGTGCCAGCAGTTTACTGGGACTAGCAGTCGAACAGTACTTC

size: -
J: TRBJ1-5
V: TRBV18
D: -
CDR3: CASSPGGTGLEPQHF
DNA: TGTGCCAGCTCACCGGGAGGCACGGGTTTGGAGCCCCAGCATTTT

size: -
J: TRBJ2-7
V: TRBV6-5
D: TRBD1
CDR3: CASGDRDEQYF
DNA: TGTGCCAGCGGGGACAGGGACGAGCAGTACTTC

size: -
J: TRBJ2-5
V: TRBV2
D: TRBD2
CDR3: CASSARGEETQYF
DNA: TGTGCCAGCAGTGCCCGGGGGGAAGAGACCCAGTACTTC

size: -
J: TRBJ2-6
V: TRBV20-1
D: -
CDR3: CSASPDSGANVLTF
DNA: TGCAGTGCTAGTCCGGATTCTGGGGCCAACGTCCTGACTTTC

size: -
J: TRBJ1-2
V: TRBV5-6
D: -
CDR3: CASSFPDSSEGYTF
DNA: TGTGCCAGCAGCTTTCCGGACAGTTCCGAAGGCTACACCTTC

size: -
J: TRBJ2-1
V: TRBV11-2
D: TRBD2
CDR3: CASSLRLAGVHNEQFF
DNA: TGTGCCAGCAGCTTGAGGTTAGCGGGAGTCCACAATGAGCAGTTCTTC

size: many
J: TRBJ2-7
V: TRBV7-9
D: -
CDR3: CASSLTGYEQYF
DNA: TGTGCCAGCAGCTTAACCGGATACGAGCAGTACTTC

size: -
J: TRBJ1-1
V: TRBV6-1
D: -
CDR3: CASSEADGGGNTEAFF
DNA: TGTGCCAGCAGTGAAGCGGATGGAGGAGGGAACACTGAAGCTTTCTTT

size: -
J: TRBJ1-1
V: TRBV2
D: -
CDR3: CASSGRWDTEAFF
DNA: TGTGCCAGCAGTGGGCGTTGGGACACTGAAGCTTTCTTT

size: -
J: TRBJ1-5
V: TRBV2
D: -
CDR3: CASKEQSNQPQHF
DNA: TGTGCCAGCAAGGAACAAAGCAATCAGCCCCAGCATTTT

size: -
J: TRBJ2-3
V: TRBV7-9
D: TRBD2
CDR3: CASSVRTSGGIDTQYF
DNA: TGTGCCAGCAGCGTAAGGACTAGCGGGGGGATAGATACGCAGTATTTT

size: -
J: TRBJ1-1
V: TRBV28
D: -
CDR3: CASSLVGGTEAFF
DNA: TGTGCCAGCAGTTTAGTAGGGGGCACTGAAGCTTTCTTT

size: -
J: TRBJ2-1
V: TRBV18
D: -
CDR3: CASSHGMWNEQFF
DNA: TGTGCCAGCTCGCATGGTATGTGGAATGAGCAGTTCTTC

size: -
J: TRBJ1-2
V: TRBV2
D: TRBD1
CDR3: CASSPTGNDGYTF
DNA: TGTGCCAGCAGTCCGACAGGGAACGATGGCTACACCTTC

size: -
J: TRBJ1-4
V: TRBV2
D: -
CDR3: CASSGRKLFF
DNA: TGTGCCAGCAGTGGAAGGAAACTGTTTTTT

size: -
J: TRBJ1-1
V: TRBV2
D: -
CDR3: CASSQTMNTEAFF
DNA: TGTGCCAGCAGTCAGACAATGAACACTGAAGCTTTCTTT

size: -
J: TRBJ2-5
V: TRBV27
D: TRBD2
CDR3: CASSPRTSGGAETQYF
DNA: TGTGCCAGCAGTCCGAGGACTAGCGGGGGGGCGGAGACCCAGTACTTC

size: -
J: TRBJ2-5
V: TRBV10-3
D: -
CDR3: CAISELKGGRRETQYF
DNA: TGTGCCATCAGTGAGCTCAAGGGGGGGCGGCGGGAGACCCAGTACTTC

size: -
J: TRBJ2-2
V: TRBV5-4
D: -
CDR3: CASSLVPGQNTGELFF
DNA: TGTGCCAGCAGCTTGGTACCAGGACAGAACACCGGGGAGCTGTTTTTT

size: once
J: TRBJ1-1
V: TRBV7-3
D: -
CDR3: CASSSGPSGTEAFF
DNA: TGTGCCAGCAGCTCCGGCCCATCGGGCACTGAAGCTTTCTTT

size: -
J: TRBJ2-7
V: TRBV11-2
D: -
CDR3: CASSSYRVGDEQYF
DNA: TGTGCCAGCAGCTCCTACAGGGTAGGAGATGAGCAGTACTTC

size: -
J: TRBJ2-1
V: TRBV3-1/TRBV3-2
D: -
CDR3: CASSQAWSGEQFF
DNA: TGTGCCAGCAGCCAAGCATGGAGCGGTGAGCAGTTCTTC

size: -
J: TRBJ2-2
V: TRBV12-3/TRBV12-4
D: -
CDR3: CASSLSGELFF
DNA: TGTGCCAGCAGTCTCTCCGGGGAGCTGTTTTTT

size: -
J: TRBJ1-2
V: TRBV5-1
D: TRBD1
CDR3: CASSLGEGAVGGYTF
DNA: TGCGCCAGCAGCTTGGGCGAGGGGGCGGTCGGAGGCTACACCTTC

size: -
J: TRBJ2-6
V: TRBV19
D: -
CDR3: CATRSSGANVLTF
DNA: TGTGCCACCAGGAGTTCTGGGGCCAACGTCCTGACTTTC

size: -
J: TRBJ2-2
V: TRBV15
D: -
CDR3: CATSRDPLQFLGGELFF
DNA: TGTGCCACCAGCAGAGATCCCCTACAGTTCCTCGGCGGGGAGCTGTTTTTT

size: -
J: TRBJ1-1
V: TRBV27
D: TRBD1
CDR3: CASSASLRDREADTEAFF
DNA: TGTGCCAGCAGTGCCTCACTCCGGGACAGGGAGGCGGACACTGAAGCTTTCTTT

size: -
J: TRBJ1-1
V: TRBV30
D: TRBD1
CDR3: CAWRTGPMNTEAFF
DNA: TGTGCCTGGAGGACAGGGCCGATGAACACTGAAGCTTTCTTT

size: -
J: TRBJ1-2
V: TRBV9
D: -
CDR3: CASGGIQATNYGYTF
DNA: TGTGCCAGCGGCGGGATTCAGGCGACCAACTATGGCTACACCTTC

size: -
J: TRBJ2-3
V: TRBV3-1/TRBV3-2
D: TRBD1
CDR3: CASSQDRKMDRGEDTQYF
DNA: TGTGCCAGCAGCCAAGACCGCAAAATGGACAGGGGGGAAGATACGCAGTATTTT

size: -
J: TRBJ2-3
V: TRBV5-6
D: -
CDR3: CASSLGLDSTQYF
DNA: TGTGCCAGCAGCTTGGGTCTGGATTCCACGCAGTATTTT

size: -
J: TRBJ1-5
V: TRBV10-2
D: -
CDR3: CASSGYQPQHF
DNA: TGCGCCAGCAGTGGGTATCAGCCCCAGCATTTT

size: once
J: TRBJ1-1
V: TRBV5-4
D: -
CDR3: CASSLGGGNTEAFF
DNA: TGTGCCAGCAGCTTGGGGGGAGGGAACACTGAAGCTTTCTTT

size: -
J: TRBJ1-1
V: TRBV19
D: -
CDR3: CASSTIGVAEAFF
DNA: TGTGCCAGTAGTACGATCGGGGTGGCTGAAGCTTTCTTT

size: -
J: TRBJ1-2
V: TRBV28
D: -
CDR3: CASRRNYGYTF
DNA: TGTGCCAGCAGGAGAAACTATGGCTACACCTTC

size: -
J: TRBJ1-5
V: TRBV6-5
D: TRBD1
CDR3: CASSYRGPNQPQHF
DNA: TGTGCCAGCAGCTACAGGGGGCCCAATCAGCCCCAGCATTTT

size: -
J: TRBJ1-4
V: TRBV19
D: -
CDR3: CASSVRTVEKLFF
DNA: TGTGCCAGTAGTGTTCGGACAGTCGAAAAACTGTTTTTT

size: -
J: TRBJ2-5
V: TRBV4-1
D: TRBD2
CDR3: CASSYVGTSGPAETQYF
DNA: TGCGCCAGCAGCTACGTCGGGACTAGTGGGCCGGCAGAGACCCAGTACTTC

size: -
J: TRBJ2-1
V: TRBV29-1
D: -
CDR3: CSVLTGCNEQFF
DNA: TGCAGCGTACTCACAGGCTGCAATGAGCAGTTCTTC

size: -
J: TRBJ2-1
V: TRBV5-1
D: TRBD2
CDR3: CASSLGLAGNYNEQFF
DNA: TGCGCCAGCAGCTTGGGTTTAGCGGGGAACTACAATGAGCAGTTCTTC

size: -
J: TRBJ2-3
V: TRBV6-5
D: -
CDR3: CASSRGRFPDTQYF
DNA: TGTGCCAGCAGTCGGGGGAGGTTCCCAGATACGCAGTATTTT

size: -
J: TRBJ2-5
V: TRBV28
D: TRBD1
CDR3: CASSGTQGRGQETQYF
DNA: TGTGCCAGCAGTGGTACACAGGGGCGCGGCCAAGAGACCCAGTACTTC

size: -
J: TRBJ2-7
V: TRBV4-1
D: TRBD1
CDR3: CASSQDVRTGYEQYF
DNA: TGCGCCAGCAGCCAAGATGTAAGGACAGGGTACGAGCAGTACTTC

size: -
J: TRBJ2-3
V: TRBV27
D: TRBD2
CDR3: CASSLSLAEITDTQYF
DNA: TGTGCCAGCAGTTTATCGCTAGCGGAGATCACAGATACGCAGTATTTT

size: -
J: TRBJ2-1
V: TRBV5-1
D: -
CDR3: CASSLGQYNEQFF
DNA: TGCGCCAGCAGCTTAGGCCAGTACAATGAGCAGTTCTTC

size: -
J: TRBJ1-4
V: TRBV12-5
D: TRBD1
CDR3: CASGLSRTGGNEKLFF
DNA: TGTGCTAGTGGTTTGTCTCGGACAGGAGGGAATGAAAAACTGTTTTTT

size: -
J: TRBJ2-7
V: TRBV7-8
D: -
CDR3: CASSPRDYEQYF
DNA: TGTGCCAGCAGCCCCCGGGATTACGAGCAGTACTTC